This TCR beta chain was found in a study of shared clonotypes between healthy human individuals (dated by TCRdb to 2018 to 2020). At the level of the whole study: A couple of women and a few men aged 18 to 49 years were included in the cohort. Per donor, leukapheresis produced somewhere between about 0.94 and 9.5 billion PBMCs. To estimate repertoire size and how much clonotypes are shared between individuals, the study performed deep sequencing of blood TCR repertoires from 4 to 6 healthy adults. Different laboratories and diverse techniques were used to prepare libraries and sequence TCR repertoires, to increase sequencing depth and limit assay-specific biases. For each donor, CD4 naive and CD4 memory were each given three plates, CD8 naive was given two plates, and CD8 memory was given one plate. What the work shows at the level of the full study, not this receptor alone: Sampling was restricted to blood, and TCR repertoires in tissue are likely to differ from TCR repertoires in blood. Based on pairwise subsampling, the degree of clonotype sharing among donors was expected to be affected by sequencing depth. When four donors were compared, the shared fraction of clonotypes was approximately 5% for naive CD4, 3.5% to 4% for naive CD8, about 2.4% for memory CD4, and around 0.4% for memory CD8. Higher generation probabilities were observed for clonotypes shared by all four sorted-subset donors than for non-shared clonotypes. The small number of donors limited the genetic and exposure-history diversity represented. Incomplete sequencing was indicated by rarefaction of sorted-subset datasets, despite the large sequencing depth. Naive subsets generally had larger estimated clonotype richness than memory subsets.

From the cysteine up to the phenylalanine, the CDR3 has a length of 16 residues. CDR3 DNA is the only sequence kept; it has 48 bases, read in frame from the first base. CDR1 is given as SGHRS and CDR2 as YFSETQ, both from the germline V gene. The junction shows trimming of 2 bases on V and 4 bases on J, plus 16 bases between the germline ends. Using the deep immunoSEQ assay, multiplex PCR amplified TCR CDR3 regions from genomic DNA. Extracted genomic DNA from each cell subset was distributed evenly across all wells of several immunoSEQ 96-well plates, and each plate was treated as a replicate. Each replicate PCR for sorted subsets received roughly 0.2 ug genomic DNA, equal to about 30,000 T cell genomes. Purified libraries were quantified with a Qubit 3.0 fluorometer, sized on a Bioanalyzer 2100, and re-quantified with the KAPA Library Quantification kit. Every immunoSEQ 96-well plate was sequenced on a dedicated single-read 150-cycle Illumina NextSeq 550 flow cell. The original methods were these. The immunoSEQ output contained only junctional sequences without quality scores, so filtering could not match that applied to full-length reads. Sequences were annotated with PyIR, a Python wrapper for IgBLAST v1.9, using IMGT germline references to assign V/J genes and CDR3. Reads were removed for weak V/J assignments (E-value above 1e-6), missing CDR3, stop codons, out-of-frame junctions, or ambiguous translated residues. A V3J clonotype was defined by an identical inferred V gene, J gene, and CDR3 amino acid sequence. To compute the percentage overlap between repertoires, the number of shared unique clonotypes was divided by the size of the smaller repertoire. Repertoire richness was assessed with RTK rarefaction, the Chao1 estimator, and Recon v2.1 estimates of unobserved clonotypes. Generation probabilities were computed with OLGA for all TCRbeta clonotypes obtained by the gDNA method from four donors. TCRdb retrieved this table from immuneACCESS and kept in-frame rearrangements only. Not all clones are present; in checked studies, unresolved V genes account for under half, and no reason is known for the remainder. That table supplies the V and J calls and clone size; D and trimming were determined from the DNA. For this sample the table gives 2,500,000 or so clones, of which just under 95% were detected only once. The ten biggest clones cover 0.37% of the sample.

The donors were healthy, HIV-negative adults with no recently reported acute infections or vaccinations. All donors were Caucasian adults living in Nashville, Tennessee, USA. CD4+ T cells were enriched by magnetic negative selection, after which naive cells were positively selected on CD45RA and the negative fraction was taken as the memory subset. Blood was obtained by leukapheresis, after which PBMCs were separated by Ficoll-Histopaque density gradient centrifugation and cryopreserved in liquid nitrogen vapor phase. Analytical flow cytometry was used to check the purity and quantity of each magnetically sorted T cell population. From each sorted fraction, genomic DNA was isolated and quantified by UV absorbance on a Nanodrop 2000c. This clone was detected only once. Its antigen is unknown. No quality values exist for individual bases; no much larger clone is one base distant.

The chain is made from TRBV5-1 and TRBJ1-3, with no confident D gene call. The TCR sequence derives from a man aged 18 to 29 in good health. Some clones in this sample may be carry-over from other donors' samples. Sequencing used naive CD4+ T cells from PBMCs. Read against the paper, the sample's cell subset or site label means: CD45RA+ positively selected. At the DNA level, the sequence is TGCGCCAGCAGCTTCATCGCAGGACTAACCGGAAACACCATATATTTT. It is translated as CASSFIAGLTGNTIYF.